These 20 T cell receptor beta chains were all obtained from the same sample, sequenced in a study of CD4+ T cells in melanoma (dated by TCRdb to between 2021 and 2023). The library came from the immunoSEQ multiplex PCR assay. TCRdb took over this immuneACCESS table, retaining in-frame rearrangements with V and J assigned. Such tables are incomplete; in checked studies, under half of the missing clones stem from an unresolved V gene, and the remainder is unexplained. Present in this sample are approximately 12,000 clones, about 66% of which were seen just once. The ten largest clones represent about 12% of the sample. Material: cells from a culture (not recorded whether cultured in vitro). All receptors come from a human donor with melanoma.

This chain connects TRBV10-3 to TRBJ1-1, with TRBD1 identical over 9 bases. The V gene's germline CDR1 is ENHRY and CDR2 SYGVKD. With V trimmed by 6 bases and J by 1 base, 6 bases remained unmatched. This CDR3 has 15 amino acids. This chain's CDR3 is CAISTGGEGNTEAFF. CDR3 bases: TGTGCCATCAGCACAGGGGGCGAGGGGAACACTGAAGCTTTCTTT.

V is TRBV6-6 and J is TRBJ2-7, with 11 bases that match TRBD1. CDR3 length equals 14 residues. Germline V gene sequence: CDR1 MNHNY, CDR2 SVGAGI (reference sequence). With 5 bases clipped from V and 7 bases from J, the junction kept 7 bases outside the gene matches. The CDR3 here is CASSGGTGGLEQYF. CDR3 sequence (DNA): TGTGCCAGCAGTGGGGGGACAGGGGGGTTGGAGCAGTACTTC.

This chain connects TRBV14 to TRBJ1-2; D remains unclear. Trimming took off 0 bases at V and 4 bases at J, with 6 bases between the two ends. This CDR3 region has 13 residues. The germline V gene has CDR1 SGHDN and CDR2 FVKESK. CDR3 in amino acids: CASSQDGVYGYTF. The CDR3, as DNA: TGTGCCAGCAGCCAAGATGGGGTCTATGGCTACACCTTC.

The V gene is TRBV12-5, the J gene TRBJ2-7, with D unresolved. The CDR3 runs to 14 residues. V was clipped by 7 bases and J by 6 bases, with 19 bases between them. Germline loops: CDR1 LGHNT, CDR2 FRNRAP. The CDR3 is CASVLSGLVGEQYF. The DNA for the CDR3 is TGTGCTAGTGTCTTATCCGGGCTCGTGGGCGAGCAGTACTTC.

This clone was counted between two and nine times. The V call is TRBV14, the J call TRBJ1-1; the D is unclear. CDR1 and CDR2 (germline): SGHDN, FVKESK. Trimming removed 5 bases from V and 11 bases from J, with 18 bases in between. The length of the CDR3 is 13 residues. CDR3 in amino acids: CASSISSTRQAFF. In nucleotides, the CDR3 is TGTGCCAGCAGCATCTCATCTACCCGGCAGGCTTTCTTT.

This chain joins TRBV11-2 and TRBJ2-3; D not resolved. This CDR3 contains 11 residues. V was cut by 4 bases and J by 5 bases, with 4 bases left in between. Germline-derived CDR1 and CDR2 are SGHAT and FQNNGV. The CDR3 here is CASSWGDTQYF. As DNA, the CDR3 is TGTGCCAGCAGCTGGGGAGATACGCAGTATTTT. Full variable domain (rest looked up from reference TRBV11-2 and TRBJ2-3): EAGVAQSPRYKIIEKRQSVAFWCNPISGHATLYWYQQILGQGPKLLIQFQNNGVVDDSQLPKDRFSAERLKGVDSTLKIQPAKLEDSAVYLCASSWGDTQYFGPGTRLTVL.

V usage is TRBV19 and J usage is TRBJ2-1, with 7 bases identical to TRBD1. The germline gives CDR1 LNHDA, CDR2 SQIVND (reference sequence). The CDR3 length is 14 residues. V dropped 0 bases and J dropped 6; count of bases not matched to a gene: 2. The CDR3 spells CASSIEGTVNEQFF. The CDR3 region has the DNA TGTGCCAGTAGTATAGAGGGGACAGTCAATGAGCAGTTCTTC. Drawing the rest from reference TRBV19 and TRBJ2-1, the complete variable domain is DGGITQSPKYLFRKEGQNVTLSCEQNLNHDAMYWYRQDPGQGLRLIYYSQIVNDFQKGDIAEGYSVSREKKESFPLTVTSAQKNPTAFYLCASSIEGTVNEQFFGPGTRLTVL.

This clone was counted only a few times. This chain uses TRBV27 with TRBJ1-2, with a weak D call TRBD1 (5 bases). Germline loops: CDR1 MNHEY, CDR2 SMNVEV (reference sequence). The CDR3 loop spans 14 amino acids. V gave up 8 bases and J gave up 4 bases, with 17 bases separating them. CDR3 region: CASRGLQDTYGYTF. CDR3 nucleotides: TGTGCCAGCCGGGGGTTACAGGATACCTATGGCTACACCTTC.

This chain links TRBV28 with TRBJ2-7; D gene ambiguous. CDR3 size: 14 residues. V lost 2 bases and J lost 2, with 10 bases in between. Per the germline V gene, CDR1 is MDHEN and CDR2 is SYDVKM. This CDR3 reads CASSLAQAPYEQYF. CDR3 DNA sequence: TGTGCCAGCAGTTTAGCGCAGGCACCCTACGAGCAGTACTTC.

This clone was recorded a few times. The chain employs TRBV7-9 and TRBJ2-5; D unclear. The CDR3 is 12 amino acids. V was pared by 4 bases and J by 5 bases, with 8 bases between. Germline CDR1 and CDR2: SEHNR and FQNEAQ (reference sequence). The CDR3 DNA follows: TGTGCCAGCAGCTACATGGGGGAGACCCAGTACTTC. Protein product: CASSYMGETQYF.

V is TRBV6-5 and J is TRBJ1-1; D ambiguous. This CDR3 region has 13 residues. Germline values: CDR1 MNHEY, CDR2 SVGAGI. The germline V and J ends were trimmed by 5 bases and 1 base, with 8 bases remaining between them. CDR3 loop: CASSADTNTEAFF. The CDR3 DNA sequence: TGTGCCAGCAGTGCCGACACGAACACTGAAGCTTTCTTT.

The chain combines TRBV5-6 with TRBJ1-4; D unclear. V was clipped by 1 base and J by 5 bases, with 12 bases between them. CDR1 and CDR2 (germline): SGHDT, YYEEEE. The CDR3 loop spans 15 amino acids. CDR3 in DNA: TGTGCCAGCAGCTTGCTTAACGGCCCAAATGAAAAACTGTTTTTT. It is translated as CASSLLNGPNEKLFF.

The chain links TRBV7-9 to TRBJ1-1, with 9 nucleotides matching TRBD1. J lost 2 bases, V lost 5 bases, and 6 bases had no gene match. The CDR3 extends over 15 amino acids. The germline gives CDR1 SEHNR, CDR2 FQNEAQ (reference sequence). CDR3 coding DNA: TGTGCCAGCAGCCCCGGGACAGGGAAAAACACTGAAGCTTTCTTT. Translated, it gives CASSPGTGKNTEAFF.

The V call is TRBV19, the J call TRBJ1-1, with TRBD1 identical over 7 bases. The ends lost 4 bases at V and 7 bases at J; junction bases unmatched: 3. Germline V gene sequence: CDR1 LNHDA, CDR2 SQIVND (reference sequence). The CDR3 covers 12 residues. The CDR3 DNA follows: TGTGCCAGTAGTACGACAGGGCTTGAAGCTTTCTTT. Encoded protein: CASSTTGLEAFF.

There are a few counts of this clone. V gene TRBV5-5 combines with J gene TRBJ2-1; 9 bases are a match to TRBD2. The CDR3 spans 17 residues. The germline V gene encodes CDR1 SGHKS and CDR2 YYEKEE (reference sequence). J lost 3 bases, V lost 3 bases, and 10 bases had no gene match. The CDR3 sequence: CASSWYLAGAVYNEQFF. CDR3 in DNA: TGTGCCAGCAGCTGGTACTTAGCGGGGGCCGTCTACAATGAGCAGTTCTTC.

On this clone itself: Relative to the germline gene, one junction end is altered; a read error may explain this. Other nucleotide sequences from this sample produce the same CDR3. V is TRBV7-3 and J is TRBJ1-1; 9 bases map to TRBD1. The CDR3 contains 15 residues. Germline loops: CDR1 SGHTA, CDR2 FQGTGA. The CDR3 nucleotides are TGTGCCAGCAGCTTAACTGGACAGGGGTTGACTGAGGCTTTCTTT. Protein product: CASSLTGQGLTEAFF.

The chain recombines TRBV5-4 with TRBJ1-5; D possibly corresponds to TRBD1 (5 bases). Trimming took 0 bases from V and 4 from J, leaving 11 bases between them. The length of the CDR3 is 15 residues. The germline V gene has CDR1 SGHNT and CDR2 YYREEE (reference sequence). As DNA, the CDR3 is TGTGCCAGCAGCTTGGGTGCGGGGGGGAATCAGCCCCAGCATTTT. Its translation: CASSLGAGGNQPQHF.

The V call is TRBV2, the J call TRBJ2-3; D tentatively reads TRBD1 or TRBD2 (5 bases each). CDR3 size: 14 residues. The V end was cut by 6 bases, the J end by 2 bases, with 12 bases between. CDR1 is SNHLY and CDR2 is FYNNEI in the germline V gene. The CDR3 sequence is CASRDGTLTDTQYF. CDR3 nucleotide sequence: TGTGCCAGCAGAGATGGGACCCTCACAGATACGCAGTATTTT.

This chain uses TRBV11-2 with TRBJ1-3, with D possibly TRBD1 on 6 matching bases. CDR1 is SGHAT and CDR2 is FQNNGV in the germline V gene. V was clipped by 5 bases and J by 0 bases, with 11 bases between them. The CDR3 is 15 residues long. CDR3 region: CASSPGQTSGNTIYF. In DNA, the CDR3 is TGTGCCAGCAGCCCGGGACAAACCTCTGGAAACACCATATATTTT.

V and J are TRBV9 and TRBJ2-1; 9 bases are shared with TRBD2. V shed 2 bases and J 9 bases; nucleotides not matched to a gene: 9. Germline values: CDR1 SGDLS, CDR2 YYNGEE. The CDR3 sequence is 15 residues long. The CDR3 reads CASSVIAGGRGEQFF. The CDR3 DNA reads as TGTGCCAGCAGCGTTATTGCGGGGGGGCGCGGTGAGCAGTTCTTC.